The 32 T cell receptor beta chains below come from one sample, sequenced in a study of T-cell memory formation after mild COVID-19. TCRdb passed the 5' RACE reads through MiXCR, listing each CDR3 protein once. The sample shows 580,000 or so distinct CDR3 sequences, roughly 17% of them seen only once. The sequencing sample was made of PBMCs or a T cell subset sorted from them (not recorded which). Every receptor here comes from an adult woman who had mild COVID-19 (a few samples of this study predate the infection). Cell type and time point are not known.

This clonotype was found a few times. This chain connects TRBV7-2 to TRBJ2-2; D remains unclear. The CDR3 spans 17 residues. Trimming pared 2 bases from V and 5 bases from J, leaving 18 bases between. CDR1 SGHTA and CDR2 FQGNSA come from the germline V gene. The CDR3 sequence: CASSLLSSQVLTGELFF. The CDR3 coding sequence is TGTGCCAGCAGCTTATTATCTTCCCAGGTCCTTACCGGGGAGCTGTTTTTT. The full variable domain, its missing parts supplied by reference TRBV7-2 and TRBJ2-2, is GAGVSQSPSNKVTEKGKDVELRCDPISGHTALYWYRQSLGQGLEFLIYFQGNSAPDKSGLPSDRFSAERTGGSVSTLTIQRTQQEDSAVYLCASSLLSSQVLTGELFFGEGSRLTVL.

The rearrangement uses TRBV5-1 and TRBJ2-1, with D unresolved. V lost 2 bases, J lost 9 bases, and 12 bases lay in between. CDR3 length: 13 amino acids. Per germline, CDR1 SGHRS and CDR2 YFSETQ. CDR3 bases: TGCGCCAGCAGCTTTGCCCAGGAATTTGAGCAGTTCTTC. It translates to CASSFAQEFEQFF. Full variable domain (rest looked up from reference TRBV5-1 and TRBJ2-1): KAGVTQTPRYLIKTRGQQVTLSCSPISGHRSVSWYQQTPGQGLQFLFEYFSETQRNKGNFPGRFSGRQFSNSRSEMNVSTLELGDSALYLCASSFAQEFEQFFGPGTRLTVL.

The V and J genes are TRBV18 and TRBJ2-7; possible D gene TRBD1, 6 bases. Germline V CDR1 and CDR2: KGHSH, LQKENI. The ends were cut back, 2 bases at V and 2 bases at J, with 13 bases in the middle. There are 15 residues in the CDR3. The CDR3 loop reads CASSPTQGMTYEQYF. CDR3 DNA sequence: TGTGCCAGCTCACCAACGCAGGGGATGACCTACGAGCAGTACTTC.

This clonotype has only a few counts. V and J are TRBV15 and TRBJ2-5; D gene uncertain. The CDR3 has 11 residues. V was pared by 3 bases and J by 1 base, with 0 bases between. CDR1 and CDR2 (germline): LNHNV, YYDKDF (reference sequence). The CDR3 DNA is TGTGCCACCAGCAGCCAAGAGACCCAGTACTTC. As protein: CATSSQETQYF.

The chain is built from TRBV24-1 and TRBJ1-2; perhaps TRBD1 as D (6 bases). Germline loops: CDR1 KGHDR, CDR2 SFDVKD. The CDR3 length is 16 residues. Between the trimmed V and J ends, which lost 2 bases and 4 bases, there was a span of 16 bases. CDR3 residues: CATSDSLFTGPYGYTF. The CDR3 nucleotides are TGTGCCACCAGTGATTCCTTATTCACAGGGCCCTATGGCTACACCTTC.

In DNA form, the CDR3 reads TGTGCCAGCAGCTTTCCCAGGCAAGCTTTCTTT. This codes for CASSFPRQAFF. This chain links TRBV11-2 with TRBJ1-1, with D hard to call. The CDR3 spans 11 residues. The V gene lost 3 bases and the J gene lost 9 bases, with 8 bases spanning the gap. Germline V gene data show CDR1 as SGHAT and CDR2 as FQNNGV. The complete variable domain, with remaining parts taken from reference TRBV11-2 and TRBJ1-1, reads EAGVAQSPRYKIIEKRQSVAFWCNPISGHATLYWYQQILGQGPKLLIQFQNNGVVDDSQLPKDRFSAERLKGVDSTLKIQPAKLEDSAVYLCASSFPRQAFFGQGTRLTVV.

The chain uses TRBV7-9 and TRBJ2-7, with 7 bases lining up with TRBD2. V lost 1 base to trimming and J lost 0 bases; unmatched junction nucleotides: 9. The CDR3 spans 17 residues. Germline-derived CDR1 and CDR2 are SEHNR and FQNEAQ (reference sequence). The CDR3 DNA reads as TGTGCCAGCAGCTTAGGTCAGCCCGGGAGGAGCTCCTACGAGCAGTACTTC. Encoded protein: CASSLGQPGRSSYEQYF.

The chain uses TRBV30 and TRBJ1-2; TRBD1 aligns across 9 bases. J was trimmed by 6 bases and V by 8 bases; bases with no gene match: 10. CDR1 and CDR2 from the germline V gene are GTSNPN and SVGIG (reference sequence). This CDR3 is built from 13 residues. Here the CDR3 DNA reads TGTGCCCTACGGGGGGACAGGGATCATGGCTACACCTTC. The encoded protein is CALRGDRDHGYTF. The whole variable domain, remainder taken from reference TRBV30 and TRBJ1-2, is SQTIHQWPATLVQPVGSPLSLECTVEGTSNPNLYWYRQAAGRGLQLLFYSVGIGQISSEVPQNLSASRPQDRQFILSSKKLLLSDSGFYLCALRGDRDHGYTFGSGTRLTVV.

The chain links TRBV20-1 to TRBJ1-5; 9 bases are shared with TRBD1. CDR1 and CDR2 from the germline V gene are DFQATT and SNEGSKA (reference sequence). The CDR3 length is 14 residues. V dropped 7 bases and J dropped 5; count of bases not matched to a gene: 9. The CDR3 DNA reads as TGCAGTGTGCCGGGACAGGGTGTTGATCAGCCCCAGCATTTT. This gives the protein CSVPGQGVDQPQHF.

There are many counts of this clonotype. J is TRBJ1-5 and V is TRBV5-1, with TRBD1 matching over 9 bases. V dropped 2 bases and J dropped 4; count of bases not matched to a gene: 13. The CDR3 is 18 residues long. Germline V gene lookup returns CDR1 SGHRS and CDR2 YFSETQ. The CDR3 nucleotides read TGCGCCAGCAGCTTCCCTGTTCCGACAGGGGGAAATAATCAGCCCCAGCATTTT. Amino acids: CASSFPVPTGGNNQPQHF.

The genes are TRBV28 and TRBJ2-4; no firm D call. Trimming stripped 4 bases from V and 1 base from J, with 11 bases between. The CDR3 runs to 15 residues. The germline CDR1 and CDR2 sequences are MDHEN and SYDVKM. The CDR3 region has the DNA TGTGCCAGCAGTTCTGGGATGGAGGCCAAAAACATTCAGTACTTC. Translated, it gives CASSSGMEAKNIQYF.

This clonotype is classed as large. The chain's CDR3 is CASSSTGVSEQYF. The CDR3 DNA follows: TGTGCCAGCTCATCAACAGGGGTTAGCGAGCAGTACTTC. The chain has TRBV18 and TRBJ2-7; 7 nucleotides line up with TRBD1. V lost 5 bases and J lost 6; bases outside the gene matches: 7. The CDR3 is made up of 13 amino acids. Germline values: CDR1 KGHSH, CDR2 LQKENI.

This clonotype occurred a few times. The chain links TRBV6-1 to TRBJ2-3, with TRBD2 matching 8 bases. Trimming took 7 bases from V and 0 from J; bases not matched to a gene: 12. The CDR3 is 17 residues long. Germline CDR1 MNHNS, CDR2 SASEGT. This CDR3 is CASILRLAGLSTDTQYF. CDR3 nucleotides: TGTGCCAGCATCCTGCGGCTAGCGGGCCTTAGCACAGATACGCAGTATTTT.

The chain combines TRBV5-5 with TRBJ2-7, with D tentatively TRBD1 or TRBD2 (5 bases each). The V end was cut by 0 bases, the J end by 11 bases, with 15 bases between. CDR1 SGHKS and CDR2 YYEKEE come from the germline V gene (reference sequence). This CDR3 region has 13 residues. The CDR3 sequence is CASSLVGDSREYF. In DNA form, the CDR3 reads TGTGCCAGCAGCTTGGTGGGGGATTCGAGGGAGTACTTC.

This clonotype has a handful of counts. The chain links TRBV5-1 to TRBJ2-7; D may be TRBD1 (5 bases). This CDR3 is built from 14 residues. V was cut by 4 bases and J by 4 bases, with 15 bases left in between. CDR1 and CDR2 (germline): SGHRS, YFSETQ. CDR3 amino acids: CASSADLQGYEQYF. The CDR3 region has the DNA TGCGCCAGCAGCGCAGACCTCCAGGGTTACGAGCAGTACTTC.

V and J are TRBV11-1 and TRBJ2-1; D unclear. The CDR3 has 15 amino acids. V was trimmed by 5 bases and J by 2 bases, leaving 13 bases between them. CDR1 and CDR2 from the germline V gene are SGHAT and FQDESV (reference sequence). DNA of the CDR3: TGTGCCAGCAGCCGGATAAGCGAACCCTACAATGAGCAGTTCTTC. Translated: CASSRISEPYNEQFF.

The genes are TRBV4-2 and TRBJ2-3; 10 nucleotides agree with TRBD2. Germline V gene lookup returns CDR1 LGHNA and CDR2 YNFKEQ. Losses at the gene ends were 4 bases for V and 0 bases for J; bases not matched to a gene: 13. The CDR3 runs to 19 residues. The CDR3 here is CASSLLSGRTDVSTDTQYF. The CDR3, as DNA: TGTGCCAGCAGCCTCCTTAGCGGGAGGACCGATGTTAGCACAGATACGCAGTATTTT.

This clonotype has a handful of counts. The CDR3 loop reads CASSVASEYEQFF. The DNA for the CDR3 is TGTGCCAGCTCTGTGGCAAGCGAGTATGAGCAGTTCTTC. The rearrangement links TRBV25-1 to TRBJ2-1; D not certain. Germline V lookup: CDR1 MGHDK, CDR2 SYGVNS. The CDR3 sequence is 13 residues long. The V end lost 8 bases, the J end lost 8 bases, and 16 bases lay between the germline ends.

This clonotype turned up a few times. V gene TRBV27 combines with J gene TRBJ2-5; D remains unclear. The CDR3 covers 12 residues. V lost 5 bases and J lost 7, with 11 bases in between. Germline V gene lookup returns CDR1 MNHEY and CDR2 SMNVEV (reference sequence). Here the CDR3 DNA reads TGTGCCAGCAGTGGATGGGGTGGGACCCAGTACTTC. Translated: CASSGWGGTQYF.

The gene calls are TRBV4-2 and TRBJ2-1; TRBD2 matches 11 bases. Germline CDR1 and CDR2: LGHNA and YNFKEQ. The CDR3 sequence is 15 residues long. The V segment lost 0 bases and the J segment 15 bases; nucleotides outside the gene matches: 10. The CDR3 here is CASSQEAASGRKAFF. The DNA for the CDR3 is TGTGCCAGCAGCCAAGAAGCGGCTAGCGGGAGGAAGGCGTTCTTC.

The chain has TRBV7-9 and TRBJ1-5, with 9 bases aligning to TRBD1. The germline gives CDR1 SEHNR, CDR2 FQNEAQ (reference sequence). The V segment lost 4 bases and the J segment 15 bases; nucleotides outside the gene matches: 4. The CDR3 loop spans 11 amino acids. The CDR3 sequence is CASSSGTGLHF. CDR3 sequence (DNA): TGTGCCAGCAGCTCCGGGACAGGGTTGCATTTT.

V usage is TRBV7-6 and J usage is TRBJ2-2; 12 bases fit TRBD2. CDR3 length equals 17 residues. The V and J ends lost 5 bases and 0 bases, in that order; junction bases with no gene match: 4. Germline CDR1 is SGHVS and CDR2 is FNYEAQ. In DNA, the CDR3 is TGTGCCAGCAGCCCGACTAGCGGGGGCCCGAACACCGGGGAGCTGTTTTTT. It is translated as CASSPTSGGPNTGELFF.

At least ten counts were recorded for this clonotype. This chain uses TRBV6-5 with TRBJ2-1; possible D gene TRBD2, 6 bases. Trimming took 2 bases from V and 7 from J, leaving 15 bases between them. The CDR3 contains 15 residues. Germline loops: CDR1 MNHEY, CDR2 SVGAGI. In DNA form, the CDR3 reads TGTGCCAGCAGTTACGAGGGCGGGGCGGGGAATGAGCAGTTCTTC. It encodes CASSYEGGAGNEQFF.

This clonotype was counted a few times. This sequence joins TRBV11-2 and TRBJ2-7; TRBD2 agrees at 9 bases. Germline trimming cut 0 bases from V and 4 bases from J; bases unmatched to any gene: 10. This CDR3 spans 17 amino acids. The V gene's germline CDR1 is SGHAT and CDR2 FQNNGV. Here the CDR3 DNA reads TGTGCCAGCAGCTTAGACGGGTTTAGCGGGAGAGCTTACGAGCAGTACTTC. The encoded protein is CASSLDGFSGRAYEQYF.

V and J are TRBV15 and TRBJ1-2; D is ambiguous. Trimming stripped 0 bases from V and 6 bases from J, with 5 bases between. CDR1 and CDR2 from the germline V gene are LNHNV and YYDKDF (reference sequence). This CDR3 region has 12 residues. The CDR3 bases are TGTGCCACCAGCAGAGAGGTTGATGGCTACACCTTC. It encodes CATSREVDGYTF.

This rearrangement joins TRBV5-5 to TRBJ2-7; possible D gene TRBD2, 6 bases. CDR1 and CDR2 from the germline V gene are SGHKS and YYEKEE (reference sequence). Trimming stripped 4 bases from V and 6 bases from J, with 14 bases between. The CDR3 contains 13 residues. The DNA for the CDR3 is TGTGCCAGCAGCGGCGGGACGGAGGGCGAGCAGTACTTC. It translates to CASSGGTEGEQYF.

This clonotype came up a few times. J is TRBJ2-5 and V is TRBV20-1, with TRBD1 matching 10 bases. Germline assignment: CDR1 DFQATT and CDR2 SNEGSKA (reference sequence). The J segment lost 2 bases and the V segment lost 3 bases, leaving 12 bases of the junction unmatched. CDR3 length: 17 residues. The CDR3 nucleotides read TGCAGTGCTAGTAAGGGACAGGGGTTTGAGGCGCAAGAGACCCAGTACTTC. Amino acid sequence: CSASKGQGFEAQETQYF.

V is TRBV20-1 and J is TRBJ2-1; maybe TRBD2 (6 bases). Deletions cut 3 bases from V and 9 bases from J, with 9 bases between. In germline, CDR1 is DFQATT, CDR2 SNEGSKA (reference sequence). This CDR3 region has 11 residues. CDR3 in DNA: TGCAGTGCTAGCGGGAGACTTGAGCAGTTCTTC. Translation gives CSASGRLEQFF.

In this sample, this clonotype turned up a few times. This chain joins TRBV7-3 and TRBJ1-1, with D perhaps TRBD1 (5 bases). The ends were cut back, 2 bases at V and 3 bases at J, with 10 bases in the middle. The CDR3 has 14 residues. CDR1 and CDR2 from the germline V gene are SGHTA and FQGTGA. The DNA of the CDR3 is TGTGCCAGCAGCTTATCGGGAGGGGACACTGAAGCTTTCTTT. Translating it yields CASSLSGGDTEAFF.

This clonotype has a handful of counts. This sequence joins TRBV12-3 or TRBV12-4 and TRBJ2-3; D is undetermined. V was shortened by 3 bases and J by 14 bases, with 18 bases between the two germline ends. CDR3 length equals 13 residues. CDR3 coding DNA: TGTGCCAGCAGTTTGAATGAGTGGCAAGTGAGGTATTTT. Amino acids: CASSLNEWQVRYF.

This clonotype was seen at least ten times. This chain links TRBV7-3 with TRBJ2-3, with TRBD2 matching 16 bases. The CDR3 has 16 amino acids. V was clipped by 4 bases and J by 3 bases; unmatched bases: 1. Germline V gives CDR1 SGHTA, CDR2 FQGTGA. The CDR3 loop reads CASSSGLAGGTDTQYF. CDR3 nucleotides: TGTGCCAGCAGCTCGGGACTAGCGGGGGGGACAGATACGCAGTATTTT.

This clonotype was observed a handful of times. The chain links TRBV6-5 to TRBJ2-6; D may be TRBD1 (5 bases). This CDR3 comprises 16 residues. Trimming removed 10 bases at V and 0 bases at J, with 16 bases between. The germline gives CDR1 MNHEY, CDR2 SVGAGI. In nucleotides, the CDR3 is TGTGCCACAAACAGACAGTCATACTCTGGGGCCAACGTCCTGACTTTC. It yields the protein CATNRQSYSGANVLTF.